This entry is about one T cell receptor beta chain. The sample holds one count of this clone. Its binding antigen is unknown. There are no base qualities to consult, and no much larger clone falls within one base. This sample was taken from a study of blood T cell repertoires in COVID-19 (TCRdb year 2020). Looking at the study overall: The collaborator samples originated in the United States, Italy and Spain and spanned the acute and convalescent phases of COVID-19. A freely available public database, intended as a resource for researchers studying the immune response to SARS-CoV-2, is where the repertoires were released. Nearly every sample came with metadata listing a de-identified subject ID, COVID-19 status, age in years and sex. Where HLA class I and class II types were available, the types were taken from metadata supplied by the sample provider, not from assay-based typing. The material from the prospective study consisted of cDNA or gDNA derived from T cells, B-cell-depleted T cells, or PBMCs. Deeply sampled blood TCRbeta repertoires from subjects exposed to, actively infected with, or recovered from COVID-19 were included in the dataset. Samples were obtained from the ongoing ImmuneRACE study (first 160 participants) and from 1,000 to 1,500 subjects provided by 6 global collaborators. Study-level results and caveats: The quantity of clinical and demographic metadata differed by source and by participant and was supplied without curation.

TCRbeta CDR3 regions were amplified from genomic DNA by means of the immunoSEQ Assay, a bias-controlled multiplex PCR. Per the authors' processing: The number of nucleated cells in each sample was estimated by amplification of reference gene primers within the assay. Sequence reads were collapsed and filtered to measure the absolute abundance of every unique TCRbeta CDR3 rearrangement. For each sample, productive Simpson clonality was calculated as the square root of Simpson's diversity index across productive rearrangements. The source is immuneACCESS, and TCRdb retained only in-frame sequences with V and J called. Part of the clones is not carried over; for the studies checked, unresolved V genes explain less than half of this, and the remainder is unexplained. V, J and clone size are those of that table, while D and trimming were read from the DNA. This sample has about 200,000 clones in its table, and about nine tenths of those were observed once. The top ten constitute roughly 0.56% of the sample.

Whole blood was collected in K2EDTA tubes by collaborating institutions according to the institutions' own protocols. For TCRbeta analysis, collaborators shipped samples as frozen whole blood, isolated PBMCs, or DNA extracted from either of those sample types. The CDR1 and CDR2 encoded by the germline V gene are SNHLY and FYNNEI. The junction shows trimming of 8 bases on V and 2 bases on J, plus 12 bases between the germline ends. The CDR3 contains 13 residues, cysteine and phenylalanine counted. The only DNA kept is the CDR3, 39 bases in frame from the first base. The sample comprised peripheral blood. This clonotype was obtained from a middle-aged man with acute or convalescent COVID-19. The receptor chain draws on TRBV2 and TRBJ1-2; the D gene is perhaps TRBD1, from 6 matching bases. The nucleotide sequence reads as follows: TGTGCCAGCCGTTGGACAGCCAACTATGGCTACACCTTC. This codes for CASRWTANYGYTF.